The TCR beta chain under discussion was sequenced for a study of cytomegalovirus exposure and HLA in healthy donors. 60 Vbeta and 13 Jbeta primers were used in PCR. Libraries were prepared by immunoSEQ multiplex PCR; TCRdb keeps only in-frame clonotypes and omits some of them. The repertoire includes about 73,000 clones, about 81% of them detected once, and 12% sits in the top ten. Material: PBMCs. The clonotype comes from a man aged 65 to 79 in good health and CMV-seronegative.

This chain's CDR3 is CASSAPADRETQYF. CDR3 bases: TGTGCCAGCAGCGCGCCGGCGGATAGAGAGACCCAGTACTTC. This chain joins TRBV11-2 and TRBJ2-5; D call uncertain. The CDR3 is 14 amino acids. Germline CDR1 and CDR2: SGHAT and FQNNGV. V was cut by 5 bases and J by 4 bases, with 14 bases left in between.